This is a list of T cell receptor beta chains from one sample in a study of T cell changes during pregnancy in multiple sclerosis. The table came from immunoSEQ multiplex PCR; TCRdb's copy has only in-frame clones and leaves some out. There are more than 70,000 clones in the sample; approximately 90% occur only once, and roughly 0.91% lies in the top ten. This sample comprised peripheral blood, obtained before pregnancy. All receptors come from a female donor with multiple sclerosis, enrolled in a pregnancy study. CDR3s include the opening cysteine and the closing phenylalanine or tryptophan. Fields, in order: D gene, clone size, V gene, J gene, CDR3 DNA, CDR3 protein. The D gene is left open where the match is weak. The listing skips clone size in some rows; elsewhere it reads once, few, many or a size class.

d_call: -
clone_size: -
v_call: TRBV13
j_call: TRBJ2-3
cdr3_nt: TGTGCCAGCAGCTTCCGACAGTTTAGCACAGATACGCAGTATTTT
cdr3_aa: CASSFRQFSTDTQYF

d_call: -
clone_size: once
v_call: TRBV29-1
j_call: TRBJ2-6
cdr3_nt: TGCAGCGTCCGGGCAACGGGGGGGGCCAACGTCCTGACTTTC
cdr3_aa: CSVRATGGANVLTF

d_call: TRBD2
clone_size: -
v_call: TRBV7-2
j_call: TRBJ2-2
cdr3_nt: TGTGCCAGCAGCGAGGGGACTAGCGGGAATACCGGGGAGCTGTTTTTT
cdr3_aa: CASSEGTSGNTGELFF

d_call: -
clone_size: -
v_call: TRBV21-1
j_call: TRBJ1-5
cdr3_nt: TGTGCCAGCAGCAAATCGGGGGGGCGGCGTGGTGTTAGCAATCAGCCCCAGCATTTT
cdr3_aa: CASSKSGGRRGVSNQPQHF

d_call: -
clone_size: -
v_call: TRBV5-4
j_call: TRBJ2-7
cdr3_nt: TGTGCCAGCAGCCCCGGGGCAGGGGCGACCTACGAGCAGTACTTC
cdr3_aa: CASSPGAGATYEQYF

d_call: -
clone_size: -
v_call: TRBV7-2
j_call: TRBJ1-2
cdr3_nt: TGTGCCAGCACCCCCGACACTGCCCCTAACTATGGCTACACCTTC
cdr3_aa: CASTPDTAPNYGYTF

d_call: -
clone_size: -
v_call: TRBV5-1
j_call: TRBJ1-2
cdr3_nt: TGCGCCAGCAGCTTGGCGGGGGTTGACTATGGCTACACCTTC
cdr3_aa: CASSLAGVDYGYTF

d_call: TRBD2
clone_size: -
v_call: TRBV5-1
j_call: TRBJ2-5
cdr3_nt: TGCGCCAGCAGCTTGGCGGGGGGGAGACAAGAGACCCAGTACTTC
cdr3_aa: CASSLAGGRQETQYF

d_call: TRBD1
clone_size: -
v_call: TRBV5-1
j_call: TRBJ1-3
cdr3_nt: TGCGCCAGCAGCCGGGGACAGGTTTATGCTGGAAACACCATATATTTT
cdr3_aa: CASSRGQVYAGNTIYF

d_call: -
clone_size: -
v_call: TRBV7-9
j_call: TRBJ1-5
cdr3_nt: TGTGCCAGCAGCGCTGGGGGGAGCAATCAGCCCCAGCATTTT
cdr3_aa: CASSAGGSNQPQHF

d_call: TRBD1
clone_size: -
v_call: TRBV28
j_call: TRBJ1-5
cdr3_nt: TGTGCCAGCAGTTCCCCGGGAGGGGGCGGGCAGCCCCAGCATTTT
cdr3_aa: CASSSPGGGGQPQHF

d_call: -
clone_size: once
v_call: TRBV6-1
j_call: TRBJ1-6
cdr3_nt: TGTGCCAGCAGTGAAGGAACAGGGACATATTCACCCCTCCACTTT
cdr3_aa: CASSEGTGTYSPLHF

d_call: -
clone_size: -
v_call: TRBV7-2
j_call: TRBJ2-1
cdr3_nt: TGTGCCAGCAGCTTAGTAGCGGCTAATGAGCAGTTCTTC
cdr3_aa: CASSLVAANEQFF

d_call: TRBD2
clone_size: once
v_call: TRBV28
j_call: TRBJ2-3
cdr3_nt: TGTGCCAGCAGTTTATTGAGCGGGACCTACACAGATACGCAGTATTTT
cdr3_aa: CASSLLSGTYTDTQYF

d_call: TRBD1
clone_size: -
v_call: TRBV7-9
j_call: TRBJ1-4
cdr3_nt: TGTGCCAGCAGCACCGACAGGGGGCTAGATGAAAAACTGTTTTTT
cdr3_aa: CASSTDRGLDEKLFF

d_call: -
clone_size: -
v_call: TRBV28
j_call: TRBJ2-1
cdr3_nt: TGTGCCAGCAGTTTAGAGTCAGGCAGGGACAATGAGCAGTTCTTC
cdr3_aa: CASSLESGRDNEQFF

d_call: -
clone_size: once
v_call: TRBV6-5
j_call: TRBJ1-5
cdr3_nt: TGTGCCAGCAGTTGGACGGAGGGGAATCAGCCCCAGCATTTT
cdr3_aa: CASSWTEGNQPQHF

d_call: TRBD1
clone_size: -
v_call: TRBV2
j_call: TRBJ1-1
cdr3_nt: TGTGCCAGCAGGGCACAGGGGGCGAGCACTGAAGCTTTCTTT
cdr3_aa: CASRAQGASTEAFF

d_call: TRBD1
clone_size: -
v_call: TRBV27
j_call: TRBJ2-3
cdr3_nt: TGTGCCAGCAGTTCGCTCATGGTGACAGGGGCTGCAGATACGCAGTATTTT
cdr3_aa: CASSSLMVTGAADTQYF

d_call: TRBD1
clone_size: -
v_call: TRBV7-2
j_call: TRBJ2-3
cdr3_nt: TGTGCCAGCAGCTTAACAGGGGCAGCGGCAGATACGCAGTATTTT
cdr3_aa: CASSLTGAAADTQYF

d_call: -
clone_size: -
v_call: TRBV7-9
j_call: TRBJ2-1
cdr3_nt: TGTGCCAGCAGCTTAGAACTGCCTGAGCAGTTCTTC
cdr3_aa: CASSLELPEQFF

d_call: TRBD2
clone_size: -
v_call: TRBV7-9
j_call: TRBJ2-1
cdr3_nt: TGTGCCAGCGCCCCGGGACTAGCGGGAGGGCTGTTCTTC
cdr3_aa: CASAPGLAGGLFF

d_call: -
clone_size: -
v_call: TRBV19
j_call: TRBJ1-2
cdr3_nt: TGTGCCAGTAGTAGCCTAGCCGGGAACTATGGCTACACCTTC
cdr3_aa: CASSSLAGNYGYTF

d_call: -
clone_size: -
v_call: TRBV7-2
j_call: TRBJ1-5
cdr3_nt: TGTGCCAGCAGCTTATTTCATAGCAATCAGCCCCAGCATTTT
cdr3_aa: CASSLFHSNQPQHF